The rows below give T cell receptor beta chains drawn from one sample of a study of blood T cell repertoires in COVID-19. TCRdb's copy holds only in-frame clones and misses some; the assay was immunoSEQ multiplex PCR. The sample shows a few hundred thousand clones, about nine tenths of them seen only once. Sequenced input: PBMCs or T cells enriched from blood (not recorded which). The receptors stem from a woman between 50 and 59 years old who had been exposed to COVID-19. CDR3s include the opening cysteine and the closing phenylalanine or tryptophan. D genes are given only for firm matches. Only part of the rows carry a size: once, few, many, or a class if the clone is expanded.

v_gene	d_gene	j_gene	abundance	CDR3aa	CDR3nt
TRBV5-1	TRBD1	TRBJ1-4	NA	CASSLVGVGGLTNEKLFF	TGCGCCAGCAGCTTGGTCGGAGTAGGGGGCTTAACTAATGAAAAACTGTTTTTT
TRBV2	TRBD1	TRBJ1-5	NA	CASSRTGVINQPQHF	TGTGCCAGCAGTCGGACAGGGGTTATCAATCAGCCCCAGCATTTT
TRBV7-9	NA	TRBJ2-2	NA	CASSLEGDTGELFF	TGTGCCAGCAGCTTAGAGGGAGATACCGGGGAGCTGTTTTTT
TRBV5-1	NA	TRBJ2-1	once	CASSSGLTYNEQFF	TGCGCCAGCAGCTCAGGACTAACCTACAATGAGCAGTTCTTC
TRBV7-9	TRBD1	TRBJ2-7	NA	CASSADRGRSEQYF	TGTGCCAGCAGCGCCGACAGGGGTCGGAGCGAGCAGTACTTC
TRBV6-6	TRBD1	TRBJ1-2	NA	CASSYSTGYGYTF	TGTGCCAGCAGTTACTCGACAGGGTATGGCTACACCTTC
TRBV7-2	TRBD2	TRBJ2-7	NA	CASSLAISGGPSYEQYF	TGTGCCAGCAGCTTAGCAATCAGCGGGGGGCCTTCCTACGAGCAGTACTTC
TRBV7-2	TRBD1	TRBJ2-1	NA	CASSLRQGPYNEQFF	TGTGCCAGCAGCTTACGACAGGGCCCCTACAATGAGCAGTTCTTC
TRBV19	NA	TRBJ1-5	NA	CASSILAYQPQHF	TGTGCCAGTAGTATATTAGCGTATCAGCCCCAGCATTTT
TRBV7-2	TRBD1	TRBJ1-6	once	CASSGAGQGVNSPLHF	TGTGCCAGCAGCGGAGCGGGACAGGGCGTTAATTCACCCCTCCACTTT
TRBV28	NA	TRBJ1-2	NA	CASSSPGYGYTF	TGTGCCAGCAGTTCCCCAGGGTATGGCTACACCTTC
TRBV5-1	NA	TRBJ2-2	NA	CASSLGDWGRTGELFF	TGCGCCAGCAGCCTTGGCGACTGGGGGAGGACCGGGGAGCTGTTTTTT
TRBV28	NA	TRBJ1-1	NA	CASSRDMNTEAFF	TGTGCCAGCAGTCGGGATATGAACACTGAAGCTTTCTTT
TRBV28	NA	TRBJ2-7	NA	CASSLQVQYEQYF	TGTGCCAGCAGTTTGCAGGTTCAGTACGAGCAGTACTTC
TRBV18	NA	TRBJ2-1	NA	CASSPPSTGMYNEQFF	TGTGCCAGCTCACCCCCCTCCACCGGTATGTACAATGAGCAGTTCTTC
TRBV6-1	TRBD1	TRBJ1-5	once	CASSAGQGALNQPQHF	TGTGCCAGCAGTGCGGGACAGGGGGCGCTGAATCAGCCCCAGCATTTT
TRBV29-1	NA	TRBJ1-1	NA	CSVDAGRGLVTEAFF	TGCAGCGTTGACGCGGGAAGGGGATTAGTAACTGAAGCTTTCTTT
TRBV15	NA	TRBJ2-2	NA	CATSKRDKRGGELFF	TGTGCCACCAGCAAAAGGGACAAAAGGGGCGGGGAGCTGTTTTTT
TRBV6-1	TRBD1	TRBJ1-1	NA	CASSDRQGWGNTEAFF	TGTGCCAGCAGTGATAGACAGGGCTGGGGGAACACTGAAGCTTTCTTT
TRBV6-5	NA	TRBJ1-6	NA	CASSLSHRDSPLHF	TGTGCCAGCAGTTTGAGCCACAGGGATTCACCCCTCCACTTT
TRBV3-1/TRBV3-2	TRBD1	TRBJ1-6	NA	CASSVPGTGAESPPLHF	TGTGCCAGCAGCGTCCCCGGGACAGGAGCCGAAAGCCCACCCCTCCACTTT
TRBV7-9	NA	TRBJ2-7	NA	CASSQIAGIHEQYF	TGTGCCAGCAGCCAAATCGCAGGGATACACGAGCAGTACTTC
TRBV7-6	NA	TRBJ2-3	NA	CASSLVASTSTDTQYF	TGTGCCAGCAGCTTAGTAGCTAGCACTAGCACAGATACGCAGTATTTT
TRBV6-1	NA	TRBJ1-2	NA	CASTEGGRDGYTF	TGTGCCAGCACTGAGGGGGGTAGGGATGGCTACACCTTC